This T cell receptor beta chain was sequenced in a study of blood T cell repertoires in COVID-19. V gave up 4 bases and J gave up 2 bases, with 18 bases separating them. This CDR3 is 17 amino acids long. Per the germline V gene, CDR1 is KGHDR and CDR2 is SFDVKD. Here immunoSEQ multiplex PCR was the method, and the copy in TCRdb shows in-frame clones only, minus some. The table has 210,000 or so clones, over 75% seen once; the top ten hold 4.5% to 6%. The TCR comes from a man over 45 with COVID-19, enrolled during active disease. The sample was peripheral blood. This chain connects TRBV24-1 to TRBJ2-3, with D perhaps matching TRBD2 (5 bases). The CDR3 DNA follows: TGTGCCACCAGTGACTCTAAGGGCGGGCCGACCACAGATACGCAGTATTTT. Translated, it gives CATSDSKGGPTTDTQYF.